This T cell receptor (beta chain) was identified during a study of identical twins. Findings of the study overall: Analyses based on zero insertions could be partly confounded by invariant MAIT and iNKT cells.

A template switching step contributed a universal primer site, while unique molecular identifiers were present in the cDNA. In TCRdb, the 5' RACE reads were re-called with MiXCR into one record per CDR3 protein. The table has about 720,000 distinct CDR3 sequences, over 8.5% seen once. CDR3 length: 14 residues. Germline V CDR1 and CDR2: DFQATT, SNEGSKA (reference sequence). The V end lost 0 bases, the J end lost 2 bases, and 11 bases lay between the germline ends. Of note for this clonotype: Antigen unknown.

The sample was also linked to a second study, of yellow fever vaccine responses in identical twins. That work contributes: Vaccine T cell responses of twins reportedly seemed partly convergent and partly personalized.

The receptor was isolated from a woman in her late teens or twenties in good health. The chain has TRBV20-1 and TRBJ2-7, with D tentatively TRBD1 or TRBD2 (7 bases each). The sequencing sample was made of PBMCs. CDR3 residues: CSARDRGGPYEQYF. CDR3 bases: TGCAGTGCTAGAGACAGGGGGGGCCCCTACGAGCAGTACTTC.